This T cell receptor beta chain appears in the sequencing data of a study of blood T cell repertoires in COVID-19. The protocol was immunoSEQ multiplex PCR, while the TCRdb copy is restricted to in-frame clones and leaves out a portion. This table has about 120,000 clones, 75% to 90% appearing once. Germline CDR1 and CDR2: WSHSY and SAAADI. The ends lost 8 bases at V and 2 bases at J; junction bases unmatched: 8. The CDR3 is 15 residues long. This rearrangement joins TRBV10-2 to TRBJ2-7; 11 bases fit TRBD2. The sample comprised peripheral blood. This receptor was taken from a man aged 30 to 39 with acute or convalescent COVID-19. CDR3 amino acids: CASSSSGGGTYEQYF. The CDR3 nucleotides are TGCGCCAGCTCGAGTAGCGGGGGGGGCACCTACGAGCAGTACTTC.